This is a list of T cell receptor beta chains from one sample in a study of blood T cell repertoires in COVID-19. TCRdb's copy holds only in-frame clones and misses some; the assay was immunoSEQ multiplex PCR. The sample lists fewer than 150,000 clones, roughly 80% occurring once. The sequencing sample was made of peripheral blood. The receptors were gathered from a human donor in a cohort sampled during active COVID-19. Both conserved end residues are part of each CDR3. The order of the fields is J gene, V gene, CDR3 protein.

j_gene: TRBJ1-1; v_gene: TRBV18; CDR3aa: CASSQKQGENTEAFF
j_gene: TRBJ2-7; v_gene: TRBV12-3/TRBV12-4; CDR3aa: CASSLGGSYEQYF
j_gene: TRBJ1-2; v_gene: TRBV19; CDR3aa: CASSPSAIRYTF
j_gene: TRBJ1-2; v_gene: TRBV27; CDR3aa: CASSPGQGPYYGYTF
j_gene: TRBJ1-2; v_gene: TRBV10-3; CDR3aa: CAISPNSQGPYYGYTF
j_gene: TRBJ1-1; v_gene: TRBV7-2; CDR3aa: CASSFQGAAEAFF
j_gene: TRBJ1-2; v_gene: TRBV19; CDR3aa: CASSMEDKAYGYTF
j_gene: TRBJ2-3; v_gene: TRBV6-4; CDR3aa: CASSDGRGASTDTQYF
j_gene: TRBJ1-2; v_gene: TRBV5-6; CDR3aa: CASSLGLGADGYTF
j_gene: TRBJ2-5; v_gene: TRBV5-4; CDR3aa: CASSLGLAGLETQYF
j_gene: TRBJ2-1; v_gene: TRBV7-2; CDR3aa: CASSWGTLKTYNEQFF
j_gene: TRBJ1-4; v_gene: TRBV2; CDR3aa: CASKQARITNEKLFF
j_gene: TRBJ1-2; v_gene: TRBV28; CDR3aa: CASRPTGYYGYTF
j_gene: TRBJ2-1; v_gene: TRBV27; CDR3aa: CASSWGRGNNEQFF